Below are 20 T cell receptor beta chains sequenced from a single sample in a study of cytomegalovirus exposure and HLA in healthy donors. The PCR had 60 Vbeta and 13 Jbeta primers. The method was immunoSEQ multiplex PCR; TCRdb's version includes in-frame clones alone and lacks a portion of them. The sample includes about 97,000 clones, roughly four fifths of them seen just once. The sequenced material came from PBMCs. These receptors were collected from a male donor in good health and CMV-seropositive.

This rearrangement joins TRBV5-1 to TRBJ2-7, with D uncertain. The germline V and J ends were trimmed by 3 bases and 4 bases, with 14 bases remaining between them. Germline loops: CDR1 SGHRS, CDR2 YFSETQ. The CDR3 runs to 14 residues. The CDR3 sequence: CASSSPPESYEQYF. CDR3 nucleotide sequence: TGCGCCAGCAGCTCACCCCCGGAGAGTTACGAGCAGTACTTC.

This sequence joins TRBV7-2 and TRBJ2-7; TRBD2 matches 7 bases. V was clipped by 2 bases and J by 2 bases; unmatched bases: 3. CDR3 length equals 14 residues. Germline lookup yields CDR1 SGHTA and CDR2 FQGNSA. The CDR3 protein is CASSLSREAYEQYF. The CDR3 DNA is TGTGCCAGCAGCTTATCCCGGGAGGCCTACGAGCAGTACTTC. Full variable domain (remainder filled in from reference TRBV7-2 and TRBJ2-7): GAGVSQSPSNKVTEKGKDVELRCDPISGHTALYWYRQSLGQGLEFLIYFQGNSAPDKSGLPSDRFSAERTGGSVSTLTIQRTQQEDSAVYLCASSLSREAYEQYFGPGTRLTVT.

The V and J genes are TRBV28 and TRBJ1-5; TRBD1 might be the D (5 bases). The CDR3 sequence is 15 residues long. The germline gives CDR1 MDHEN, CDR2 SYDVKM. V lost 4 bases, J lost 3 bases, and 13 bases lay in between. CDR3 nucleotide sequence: TGTGCCAGCAGTTCCCTAGGACATTACAATCAGCCCCAGCATTTT. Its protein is CASSSLGHYNQPQHF.

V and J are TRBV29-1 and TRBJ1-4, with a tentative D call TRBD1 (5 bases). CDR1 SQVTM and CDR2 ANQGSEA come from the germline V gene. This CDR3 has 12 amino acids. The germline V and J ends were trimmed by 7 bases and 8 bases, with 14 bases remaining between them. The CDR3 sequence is CSGRGIEEKLFF. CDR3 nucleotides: TGCAGCGGTCGGGGGATAGAAGAAAAACTGTTTTTT.

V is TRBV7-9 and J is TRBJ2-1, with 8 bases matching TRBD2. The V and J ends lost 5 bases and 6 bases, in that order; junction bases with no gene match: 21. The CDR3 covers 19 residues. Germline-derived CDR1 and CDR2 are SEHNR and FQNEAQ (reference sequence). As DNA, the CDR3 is TGTGCCAGCAGCCACCCTACTACCTTTGCTACGGGAGGGCCCAATGAGCAGTTCTTC. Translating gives CASSHPTTFATGGPNEQFF.

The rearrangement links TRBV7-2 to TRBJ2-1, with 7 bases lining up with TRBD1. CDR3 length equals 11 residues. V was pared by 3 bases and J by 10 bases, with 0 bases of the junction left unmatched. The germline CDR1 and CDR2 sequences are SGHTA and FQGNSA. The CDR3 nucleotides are TGTGCCAGCAGCTTGACAGGGGAGCAGTTCTTC. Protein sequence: CASSLTGEQFF.

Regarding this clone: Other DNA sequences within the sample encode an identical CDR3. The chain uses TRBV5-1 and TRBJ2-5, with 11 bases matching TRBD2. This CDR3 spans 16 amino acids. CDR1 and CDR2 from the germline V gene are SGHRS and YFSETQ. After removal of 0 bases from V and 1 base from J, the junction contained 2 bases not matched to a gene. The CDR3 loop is CASSLGGLAGQETQYF. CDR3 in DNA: TGCGCCAGCAGCTTGGGCGGACTAGCGGGCCAAGAGACCCAGTACTTC.

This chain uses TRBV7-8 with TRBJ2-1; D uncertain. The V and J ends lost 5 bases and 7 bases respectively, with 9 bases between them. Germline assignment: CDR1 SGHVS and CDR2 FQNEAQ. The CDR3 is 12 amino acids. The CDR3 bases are TGTGCCAGCAGCCATACGACTAATGAGCAGTTCTTC. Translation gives CASSHTTNEQFF.

The CDR3 loop reads CASTHPSGGYYGYTF. Written as DNA, the CDR3 is TGTGCCAGCACCCACCCGAGCGGGGGTTACTATGGCTACACCTTC. The chain carries TRBV7-9 and TRBJ1-2, with D maybe TRBD1 (5 bases). The CDR3 extends over 15 amino acids. Per the germline V gene, CDR1 is SEHNR and CDR2 is FQNEAQ (reference sequence). Trimming pared 7 bases from V and 3 bases from J, leaving 18 bases between. Full variable domain (missing parts from reference TRBV7-9 and TRBJ1-2): DTGVSQNPRHKITKRGQNVTFRCDPISEHNRLYWYRQTLGQGPEFLTYFQNEAQLEKSRLLSDRFSAERPKGSFSTLEIQRTEQGDSAMYLCASTHPSGGYYGYTFGSGTRLTVV.

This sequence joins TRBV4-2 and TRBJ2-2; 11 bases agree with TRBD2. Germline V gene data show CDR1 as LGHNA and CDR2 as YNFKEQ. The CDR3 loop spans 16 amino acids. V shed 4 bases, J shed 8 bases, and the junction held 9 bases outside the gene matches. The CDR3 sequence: CASSPRVTSGRGELFF. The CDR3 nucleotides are TGTGCCAGCAGCCCAAGAGTAACTAGCGGGAGAGGGGAGCTGTTTTTT.

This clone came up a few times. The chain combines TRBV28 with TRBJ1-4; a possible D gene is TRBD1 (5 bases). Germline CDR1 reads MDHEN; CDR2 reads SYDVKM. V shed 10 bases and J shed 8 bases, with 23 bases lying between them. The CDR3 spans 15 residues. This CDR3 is CATTMGGDRKEKLFF. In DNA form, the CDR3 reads TGTGCCACCACGATGGGGGGGGATCGTAAGGAAAAACTGTTTTTT.

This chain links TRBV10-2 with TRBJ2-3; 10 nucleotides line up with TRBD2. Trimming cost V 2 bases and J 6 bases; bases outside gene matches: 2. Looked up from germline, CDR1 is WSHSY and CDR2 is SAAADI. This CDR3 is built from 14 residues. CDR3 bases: TGCGCCAGCAGTGAGGGACTAGCGGTGGATACGCAGTATTTT. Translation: CASSEGLAVDTQYF.

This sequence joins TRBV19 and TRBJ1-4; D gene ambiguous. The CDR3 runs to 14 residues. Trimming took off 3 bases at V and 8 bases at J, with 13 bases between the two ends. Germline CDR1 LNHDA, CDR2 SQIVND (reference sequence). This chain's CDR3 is CASSIGTREEKLFF. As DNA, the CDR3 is TGTGCCAGTAGTATCGGTACAAGGGAGGAAAAACTGTTTTTT.

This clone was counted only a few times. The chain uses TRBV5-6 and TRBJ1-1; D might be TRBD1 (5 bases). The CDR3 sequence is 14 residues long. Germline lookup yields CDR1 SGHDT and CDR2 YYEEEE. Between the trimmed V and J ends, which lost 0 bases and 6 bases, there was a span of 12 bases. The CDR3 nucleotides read TGTGCCAGCAGCTTGGGTCAGGGAGGGCCTGAAGCTTTCTTT. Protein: CASSLGQGGPEAFF.

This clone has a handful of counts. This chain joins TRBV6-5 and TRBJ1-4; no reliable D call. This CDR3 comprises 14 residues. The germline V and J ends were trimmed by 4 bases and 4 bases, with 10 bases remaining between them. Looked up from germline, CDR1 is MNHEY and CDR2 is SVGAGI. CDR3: CASSLQQLNEKLFF. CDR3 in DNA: TGTGCCAGCAGTTTGCAACAGCTTAATGAAAAACTGTTTTTT.

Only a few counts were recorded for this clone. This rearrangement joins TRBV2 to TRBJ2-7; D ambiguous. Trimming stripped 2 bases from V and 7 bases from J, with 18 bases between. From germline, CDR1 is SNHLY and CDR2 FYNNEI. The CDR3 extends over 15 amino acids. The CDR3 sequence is CASSERSGFLREQYF. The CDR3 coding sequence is TGTGCCAGCAGTGAAAGGTCAGGCTTCCTACGAGAGCAGTACTTC.

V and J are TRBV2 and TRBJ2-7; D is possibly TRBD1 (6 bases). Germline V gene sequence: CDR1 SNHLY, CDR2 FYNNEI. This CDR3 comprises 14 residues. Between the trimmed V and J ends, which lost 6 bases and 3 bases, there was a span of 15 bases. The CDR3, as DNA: TGTGCCAGCAGCATTGTGGGGACACGCTACGAGCAGTACTTC. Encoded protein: CASSIVGTRYEQYF. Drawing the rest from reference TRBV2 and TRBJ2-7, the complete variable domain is EPEVTQTPSHQVTQMGQEVILRCVPISNHLYFYWYRQILGQKVEFLVSFYNNEISEKSEIFDDQFSVERPDGSNFTLKIRSTKLEDSAMYFCASSIVGTRYEQYFGPGTRLTVT.

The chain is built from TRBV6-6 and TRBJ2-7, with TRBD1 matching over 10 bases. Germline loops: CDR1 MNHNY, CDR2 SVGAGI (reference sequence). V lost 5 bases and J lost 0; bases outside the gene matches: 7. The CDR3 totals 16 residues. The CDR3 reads CASSPAGTGVSYEQYF. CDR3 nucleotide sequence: TGTGCCAGCAGTCCTGCCGGGACAGGGGTCTCCTACGAGCAGTACTTC.

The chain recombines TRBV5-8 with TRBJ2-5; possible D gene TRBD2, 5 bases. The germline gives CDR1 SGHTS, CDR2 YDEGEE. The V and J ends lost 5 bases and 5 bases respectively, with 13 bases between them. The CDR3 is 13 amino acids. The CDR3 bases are TGTGCCAGCAGTAAAGAGGGTCGGGAGACCCAGTACTTC. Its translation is CASSKEGRETQYF.

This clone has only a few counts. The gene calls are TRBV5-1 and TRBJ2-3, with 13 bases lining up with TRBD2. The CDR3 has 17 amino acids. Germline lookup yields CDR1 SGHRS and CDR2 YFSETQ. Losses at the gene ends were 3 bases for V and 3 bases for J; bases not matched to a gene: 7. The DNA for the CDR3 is TGCGCCAGCAGCTCCGGACTAGCGGGAGTGAGGACAGATACGCAGTATTTT. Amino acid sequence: CASSSGLAGVRTDTQYF.